This section outlines one TCR beta chain sequence together with its context. This sample is part of a study of siplizumab effects on memory and regulatory T cells. Here immunoSEQ multiplex PCR was the method, and the copy in TCRdb shows in-frame clones only, minus some. The table shows 85,000 to 130,000 clones, with around 95% occurring only once. Trimming removed 11 bases from V and 0 bases from J, with 10 bases in between. This CDR3 comprises 12 residues. Germline CDR1 is MNHNY and CDR2 is SVGAGI (reference sequence). The V call is TRBV6-6, the J call TRBJ1-1; no clear D gene. The sample was Tregs sorted from blood. This TCR derives from a human donor in good health. The CDR3 loop reads CASGRLNTEAFF. The CDR3 DNA sequence: TGTGCCTCTGGGCGGTTGAACACTGAAGCTTTCTTT.